These 31 T cell receptor beta chains were all obtained from the same sample, sequenced in a study of shared clonotypes between healthy human individuals. TCRdb's copy holds only in-frame clones and misses some; the assay was immunoSEQ multiplex PCR. The repertoire includes millions of clones, about 95% of them detected once, and roughly 1.1% sits in the top ten. The naive CD8 fraction comprised CD45RO-negative cells positively selected for CCR7 and excluded terminally differentiated effector memory CD45RA+ cells. Sequencing used naive CD8+ T cells sorted from blood. Receptors originate from a man aged 18 to 29 in good health.

The chain recombines TRBV6-5 with TRBJ2-1; D remains unclear. The CDR3 loop spans 14 amino acids. The V end lost 4 bases, the J end lost 0 bases, and 7 bases lay between the germline ends. Germline assignment: CDR1 MNHEY and CDR2 SVGAGI. CDR3 nucleotides: TGTGCCAGCAGTTCAATAAGCTCCTACAATGAGCAGTTCTTC. Its protein product is CASSSISSYNEQFF.

V and J are TRBV9 and TRBJ2-3; no firm D call. Germline CDR1 and CDR2: SGDLS and YYNGEE. The CDR3 is made up of 13 amino acids. Trimming shortened V by 3 bases and J by 4 bases, and 9 bases separated the two germline ends. The CDR3 loop is CASSAEGADTQYF. The CDR3 DNA is TGTGCCAGCAGCGCGGAAGGTGCAGATACGCAGTATTTT. Full variable domain (remainder filled in from reference TRBV9 and TRBJ2-3): DSGVTQTPKHLITATGQRVTLRCSPRSGDLSVYWYQQSLDQGLQFLIQYYNGEERAKGNILERFSAQQFPDLHSELNLSSLELGDSALYFCASSAEGADTQYFGPGTRLTVL.

The chain has TRBV30 and TRBJ1-4, with no clear D. Between the trimmed V and J ends, which lost 0 bases and 5 bases, there was a span of 7 bases. Germline loops: CDR1 GTSNPN, CDR2 SVGIG (reference sequence). The CDR3 covers 13 residues. The CDR3 is CAWSVSGNEKLFF. CDR3 bases: TGTGCCTGGAGTGTTTCGGGAAATGAAAAACTGTTTTTT.

This chain uses TRBV10-3 with TRBJ2-5, with D perhaps matching TRBD1 or TRBD2 (6 bases each). The V gene lost 2 bases and the J gene lost 4 bases, with 17 bases spanning the gap. The CDR3 runs to 16 residues. Germline-derived CDR1 and CDR2 are ENHRY and SYGVKD. CDR3 protein: CAISEVSGGWGETQYF. The CDR3 DNA is TGTGCCATCAGTGAGGTTTCCGGGGGCTGGGGAGAGACCCAGTACTTC.

This chain links TRBV27 with TRBJ1-2; D is unresolved. Between the trimmed V and J ends, which lost 0 bases and 10 bases, there was a span of 18 bases. The CDR3 runs 15 residues. The germline gives CDR1 MNHEY, CDR2 SMNVEV (reference sequence). CDR3 sequence reads: CASSLSPSASSDYTF. CDR3 nucleotide sequence: TGTGCCAGCAGTTTATCCCCCTCGGCGAGTTCAGACTACACCTTC.

The chain links TRBV7-9 to TRBJ1-4; 9 bases line up with TRBD1. The CDR3 has 15 amino acids. V shed 4 bases, J shed 7 bases, and the junction held 7 bases outside the gene matches. Germline values: CDR1 SEHNR, CDR2 FQNEAQ (reference sequence). The CDR3, as DNA: TGTGCCAGCAGCTACCCCCGGGACAGGGTTGAAAAACTGTTTTTT. Amino acids: CASSYPRDRVEKLFF.

The gene calls are TRBV28 and TRBJ1-5, with 11 bases that match TRBD1. CDR3 length: 14 amino acids. Unmatched junction bases numbered 4, after V lost 3 bases and J lost 9 bases. Germline-derived CDR1 and CDR2 are MDHEN and SYDVKM. The chain's CDR3 is CASSFGTGGLPQHF. DNA for the CDR3: TGTGCCAGCAGTTTCGGGACAGGGGGTCTGCCCCAGCATTTT.

CDR3 region: CASTASYADTQYF. The CDR3 DNA reads TGCGCCAGCACAGCTAGTTATGCAGATACGCAGTATTTT. The chain carries TRBV4-1 and TRBJ2-3; D call uncertain. Trimming removed 7 bases from V and 4 bases from J, with 12 bases in between. This CDR3 region has 13 residues. Germline CDR1 and CDR2: MGHRA and YSYEKL.

This clone was recorded once. The chain employs TRBV18 and TRBJ2-3; D is unclear. Germline-derived CDR1 and CDR2 are KGHSH and LQKENI. V lost 3 bases, J lost 4 bases, and 14 bases lay in between. The CDR3 covers 15 residues. The CDR3 sequence: CASSPAATDPDTQYF. In DNA, the CDR3 is TGTGCCAGCTCACCCGCCGCCACTGACCCAGATACGCAGTATTTT.

The V gene is TRBV27, the J gene TRBJ2-5; 7 bases are shared with TRBD1. Per germline, CDR1 MNHEY and CDR2 SMNVEV (reference sequence). V shed 5 bases and J 1 base; nucleotides not matched to a gene: 10. The CDR3 spans 16 residues. The CDR3 sequence is CASSKLGTEGQETQYF. DNA for the CDR3: TGTGCCAGCAGTAAACTCGGGACAGAAGGCCAAGAGACCCAGTACTTC.

The chain recombines TRBV7-6 with TRBJ2-7; D remains ambiguous. The germline V gene has CDR1 SGHVS and CDR2 FNYEAQ. The CDR3 is made up of 13 amino acids. The V and J ends lost 5 bases and 3 bases respectively, with 11 bases between them. CDR3 amino acids: CASSPVGDYEQYF. Here the CDR3 DNA reads TGTGCCAGCAGCCCTGTGGGTGACTACGAGCAGTACTTC.

The rearrangement uses TRBV6-5 and TRBJ2-2, with 14 bases aligning to TRBD2. The junction had 4 bases not matched to a gene; V was cut back by 4 bases and J by 6 bases. CDR1 is MNHEY, CDR2 SVGAGI, per germline. The length of the CDR3 is 16 residues. CDR3 amino acids: CASSWGLAGVSGELFF. The CDR3 nucleotides read TGTGCCAGCAGTTGGGGACTAGCGGGAGTTTCCGGGGAGCTGTTTTTT.

The V and J genes are TRBV13 and TRBJ1-2; D is unresolved. This CDR3 comprises 15 residues. Germline loops: CDR1 PRHDT, CDR2 FYEKMQ (reference sequence). Trimming left V 0 bases short and J 3 bases short, with 11 bases between. The CDR3 protein is CASSLGTLSDYGYTF. CDR3 bases: TGTGCCAGCAGCTTAGGGACCTTGAGTGACTATGGCTACACCTTC. Supplemented by reference TRBV13 and TRBJ1-2, the full variable domain reads AAGVIQSPRHLIKEKRETATLKCYPIPRHDTVYWYQQGPGQDPQFLISFYEKMQSDKGSIPDRFSAQQFSDYHSELNMSSLELGDSALYFCASSLGTLSDYGYTFGSGTRLTVV.

This chain connects TRBV4-2 to TRBJ2-7; D remains ambiguous. This CDR3 spans 14 amino acids. CDR1 is LGHNA and CDR2 is YNFKEQ in the germline V gene. The V gene lost 1 base and the J gene lost 2 bases, with 9 bases spanning the gap. This CDR3 is CASSQGQLTYEQYF. The DNA of the CDR3 is TGTGCCAGCAGCCAAGGTCAGCTCACCTACGAGCAGTACTTC.

The table lists this clone with a count of one. The V gene is TRBV5-1, the J gene TRBJ1-1; the D is unclear. The germline CDR1 and CDR2 sequences are SGHRS and YFSETQ. The germline V and J ends were trimmed by 4 bases and 3 bases, with 13 bases remaining between them. This CDR3 region has 14 residues. The CDR3: CASSPRGDYTEAFF. Here the CDR3 DNA reads TGCGCCAGCAGCCCCCGGGGAGATTACACTGAAGCTTTCTTT. The whole variable domain, remainder taken from reference TRBV5-1 and TRBJ1-1, is KAGVTQTPRYLIKTRGQQVTLSCSPISGHRSVSWYQQTPGQGLQFLFEYFSETQRNKGNFPGRFSGRQFSNSRSEMNVSTLELGDSALYLCASSPRGDYTEAFFGQGTRLTVV.

The rearrangement links TRBV13 to TRBJ1-5; D ambiguous. The CDR3 consists of 16 residues. V lost 0 bases and J lost 2, with 11 bases in between. The germline CDR1 and CDR2 sequences are PRHDT and FYEKMQ (reference sequence). The CDR3 nucleotides read TGTGCCAGCAGCTTAGGACCCCTGGGTCGCAATCAGCCCCAGCATTTT. Translation gives CASSLGPLGRNQPQHF.

The chain carries TRBV6-5 and TRBJ2-7; 9 bases line up with TRBD1. The junction had 8 bases not matched to a gene; V was cut back by 6 bases and J by 5 bases. This CDR3 spans 14 amino acids. Germline values: CDR1 MNHEY, CDR2 SVGAGI. CDR3 sequence (DNA): TGTGCCAGCAGCCCCGGGACAGGGTTCGACGAGCAGTACTTC. This encodes CASSPGTGFDEQYF.

This chain joins TRBV4-1 and TRBJ1-2; D ambiguous. Germline V gene lookup returns CDR1 MGHRA and CDR2 YSYEKL. The CDR3 is 13 residues long. The germline V and J ends were trimmed by 2 bases and 5 bases, with 9 bases remaining between them. Written as DNA, the CDR3 is TGCGCCAGCAGCCAAAGGTCCCTGTATGGCTACACCTTC. Residues: CASSQRSLYGYTF.

The chain joins TRBV28 to TRBJ2-5; 9 nucleotides line up with TRBD2. CDR1 MDHEN and CDR2 SYDVKM come from the germline V gene. Trimming removed 6 bases from V and 3 bases from J; junction bases left unmatched: 5. This CDR3 is 14 amino acids long. In DNA, the CDR3 is TGTGCCAGCAGCCCCAGACTAGCGGAAGAGACCCAGTACTTC. Its protein is CASSPRLAEETQYF.

The genes are TRBV7-2 and TRBJ2-1, with 8 nucleotides matching TRBD1. The V and J ends lost 2 bases and 4 bases, in that order; junction bases with no gene match: 1. Germline CDR1 reads SGHTA; CDR2 reads FQGNSA. CDR3 size: 14 residues. The CDR3 sequence: CASSLNRGYNEQFF. The DNA of the CDR3 is TGTGCCAGCAGCTTAAACAGGGGGTACAATGAGCAGTTCTTC.

This chain connects TRBV7-9 to TRBJ2-2, with D possibly being TRBD2 (5 bases). Germline V gene lookup returns CDR1 SEHNR and CDR2 FQNEAQ (reference sequence). V was shortened by 2 bases and J by 5 bases, with 9 bases between the two germline ends. This CDR3 has 14 residues. The CDR3, as DNA: TGTGCCAGCAGCTTAATTGGGGAGACCGGGGAGCTGTTTTTT. Its translation: CASSLIGETGELFF.

The chain carries TRBV27 and TRBJ2-3; 7 bases align to TRBD2. Trimming removed 2 bases from V and 2 bases from J; junction bases left unmatched: 7. Germline CDR1 is MNHEY and CDR2 is SMNVEV (reference sequence). The CDR3 has 16 residues. The CDR3 reads CASSLRGGVPTDTQYF. CDR3 nucleotide sequence: TGTGCCAGCAGTTTAAGGGGAGGGGTCCCCACAGATACGCAGTATTTT.

This chain links TRBV11-2 with TRBJ2-7, with 7 bases lining up with TRBD2. From germline, CDR1 is SGHAT and CDR2 FQNNGV. The CDR3 has 16 amino acids. V lost 4 bases, J lost 0 bases, and 9 bases stayed unmatched. Here the CDR3 DNA reads TGTGCCAGCAGCTCCCTCCTAGCGGAGATCTCCTACGAGCAGTACTTC. Protein sequence: CASSSLLAEISYEQYF.

The chain combines TRBV13 with TRBJ2-7, with D perhaps TRBD2 (7 bases). The CDR3 runs to 13 residues. Trimming took off 6 bases at V and 2 bases at J, with 11 bases between the two ends. Per the germline V gene, CDR1 is PRHDT and CDR2 is FYEKMQ (reference sequence). The chain's CDR3 is CASRVGGAYEQYF. The DNA of the CDR3 is TGTGCCAGCAGAGTAGGGGGGGCCTACGAGCAGTACTTC.

V gene TRBV5-1 combines with J gene TRBJ1-3; 7 nucleotides align to TRBD1. The CDR3 is made up of 17 amino acids. Trimming at V came to 1 base and at J to 0 bases, leaving 7 bases not matched to a gene. Germline V gene sequence: CDR1 SGHRS, CDR2 YFSETQ. The CDR3 reads CASSLRGTEISGNTIYF. The CDR3, as DNA: TGCGCCAGCAGCTTGCGGGGGACAGAGATCTCTGGAAACACCATATATTTT. The complete variable domain, with remaining parts taken from reference TRBV5-1 and TRBJ1-3, reads KAGVTQTPRYLIKTRGQQVTLSCSPISGHRSVSWYQQTPGQGLQFLFEYFSETQRNKGNFPGRFSGRQFSNSRSEMNVSTLELGDSALYLCASSLRGTEISGNTIYFGEGSWLTVV.

This rearrangement joins TRBV7-9 to TRBJ2-5; a weak D match, TRBD1 (6 bases). This CDR3 contains 15 residues. The V end was cut by 5 bases, the J end by 5 bases, with 18 bases between. Per germline, CDR1 SEHNR and CDR2 FQNEAQ (reference sequence). This chain's CDR3 is CASSLNQGYGETQYF. The CDR3 DNA reads TGTGCCAGCAGCCTAAACCAGGGGTATGGGGAGACCCAGTACTTC.

J is TRBJ2-7 and V is TRBV5-6; a weak D match, TRBD1 (6 bases). The CDR3 length is 15 residues. Trimming left V 4 bases short and J 2 bases short, with 16 bases between. In germline, CDR1 is SGHDT, CDR2 YYEEEE. CDR3 region: CASSPPTGFPYEQYF. In DNA form, the CDR3 reads TGTGCCAGCAGCCCACCGACAGGTTTCCCCTACGAGCAGTACTTC.

The CDR3 loop is CAWSWDSEDYGYTF. In nucleotides, the CDR3 is TGTGCCTGGAGTTGGGACAGCGAAGACTATGGCTACACCTTC. V and J are TRBV30 and TRBJ1-2; TRBD1 matches 7 bases. The germline V gene has CDR1 GTSNPN and CDR2 SVGIG (reference sequence). After removal of 2 bases from V and 3 bases from J, the junction contained 6 bases not matched to a gene. The CDR3 has 14 amino acids.

The J gene is TRBJ1-1, the V gene TRBV5-6, with D uncertain. CDR1 SGHDT and CDR2 YYEEEE come from the germline V gene. This CDR3 region has 12 residues. Trimming left V 6 bases short and J 1 base short, with 7 bases between. The DNA of the CDR3 is TGTGCCAGCACCTGGGGGAACACTGAAGCTTTCTTT. Translating it yields CASTWGNTEAFF.

The chain combines TRBV9 with TRBJ2-7; D remains unclear. From germline, CDR1 is SGDLS and CDR2 YYNGEE. V was clipped by 0 bases and J by 2 bases, with 12 bases between them. This CDR3 has 15 residues. The CDR3 DNA is TGTGCCAGCAGCGTAGGGGGTAGAGTAACCTACGAGCAGTACTTC. It translates to CASSVGGRVTYEQYF. The full variable domain, rest sourced from reference TRBV9 and TRBJ2-7, is DSGVTQTPKHLITATGQRVTLRCSPRSGDLSVYWYQQSLDQGLQFLIQYYNGEERAKGNILERFSAQQFPDLHSELNLSSLELGDSALYFCASSVGGRVTYEQYFGPGTRLTVT.

The rearrangement joins TRBV9 to TRBJ2-3; D might be TRBD1 (5 bases). This CDR3 comprises 15 residues. The germline V gene has CDR1 SGDLS and CDR2 YYNGEE. The V and J ends lost 3 bases and 1 base respectively, with 12 bases between them. The CDR3 DNA is TGTGCCAGCAGCGCCCAGGGCTTCGGCACAGATACGCAGTATTTT. Residues: CASSAQGFGTDTQYF.